This T cell receptor beta chain was documented in a study of PD-1 blockade in mismatch repair-deficient tumors. Study information: Patients had about a dozen mismatch repair-deficient cancer types and were previously treated and progressing. Overall study findings and caveats: Tumor-resident clones, often undetectable pretreatment in blood, expanded then contracted after pembrolizumab.

The CDR3 contains 15 residues. V shed 6 bases, J shed 6 bases, and the junction held 8 bases outside the gene matches. Germline V lookup: CDR1 MNHEY, CDR2 SVGAGI. This clone was detected a few times. The antigen is not known. Every patient had mismatch repair deficiency by PCR or immunohistochemistry. A few pembrolizumab responders had their TCRs sequenced. The table came from immunoSEQ multiplex PCR; TCRdb's copy has only in-frame clones and leaves some out. Of approximately 79,000 clones in the sample, 80% to 90% were seen once. The sequence derives from an adult with mismatch repair-deficient cancer. The chain carries TRBV6-5 and TRBJ1-5; 10 bases map to TRBD1. Source: peripheral blood, taken 44 weeks after starting pembrolizumab. CDR3 residues: CASRPLTGGIQPQHF. CDR3 bases: TGTGCCAGCAGACCATTGACAGGGGGCATTCAGCCCCAGCATTTT.